The 10 T cell receptor beta chains reported below all come from one sample, sequenced in a study of T cell responses to AZD1222 COVID-19 vaccine. Profiled with immunoSEQ multiplex PCR; TCRdb holds only in-frame clones, not every one. The profile covers some 150,000 clones, with just over 90% appearing a single time and less than 1% taken by the ten largest. Material: peripheral blood, obtained on day 0 of MenACWY control vaccination. The origin of the receptors is an adult in good health.

The rearrangement joins TRBV9 to TRBJ2-7; D is undetermined. CDR1 and CDR2 (germline): SGDLS, YYNGEE. The CDR3 has 13 amino acids. The V end lost 0 bases, the J end lost 7 bases, and 11 bases lay between the germline ends. DNA for the CDR3: TGTGCCAGCAGCGTAGAGTCGAGGAGAGAGCAGTACTTC. Protein product: CASSVESRREQYF.

The rearrangement uses TRBV12-3 or TRBV12-4 and TRBJ1-1; no firm D call. Trimming pared 2 bases from V and 4 bases from J, leaving 5 bases between. The length of the CDR3 is 12 residues. The CDR3 nucleotides are TGTGCCAGCAGTTTAATGAGCACTGAAGCTTTCTTT. Translated: CASSLMSTEAFF.

This chain joins TRBV7-2 and TRBJ2-3; perhaps D is TRBD1 or TRBD2 (6 bases each). Deletions cut 4 bases from V and 4 bases from J, with 12 bases between. CDR1 and CDR2 from the germline V gene are SGHTA and FQGNSA. The CDR3 loop spans 14 amino acids. This CDR3 is CASSSIGGSDTQYF. The DNA of the CDR3 is TGTGCCAGCAGCTCTATAGGGGGGTCAGATACGCAGTATTTT. Full variable domain (outside the CDR3, taken from reference TRBV7-2 and TRBJ2-3): GAGVSQSPSNKVTEKGKDVELRCDPISGHTALYWYRQSLGQGLEFLIYFQGNSAPDKSGLPSDRFSAERTGGSVSTLTIQRTQQEDSAVYLCASSSIGGSDTQYFGPGTRLTVL.

The CDR3 loop reads CASSPTDLSGNTIYF. CDR3 DNA sequence: TGCGCCAGCAGCCCGACCGACTTATCTGGAAACACCATATATTTT. The chain joins TRBV4-3 to TRBJ1-3; D is uncertain. Germline CDR1 is LGHNA and CDR2 is YSLEER. The V and J ends lost 4 bases and 1 base respectively, with 11 bases between them. The CDR3 covers 15 residues.

The chain links TRBV6-5 to TRBJ1-2; no clear D gene. Looked up from germline, CDR1 is MNHEY and CDR2 is SVGAGI. This CDR3 is built from 13 residues. Between the trimmed V and J ends, which lost 4 bases and 5 bases, there was a span of 11 bases. Written as DNA, the CDR3 is TGTGCCAGCAGTTTTAGGGCGGAGTATGGCTACACCTTC. This codes for CASSFRAEYGYTF.

This sequence joins TRBV7-9 and TRBJ1-2; 7 bases align to TRBD1. The CDR3 has 13 amino acids. CDR1 and CDR2 (germline): SEHNR, FQNEAQ (reference sequence). Germline trimming cut 6 bases from V and 5 bases from J; bases unmatched to any gene: 6. CDR3 protein: CASSTQGWYGYTF. CDR3 sequence (DNA): TGTGCCAGCAGTACACAGGGGTGGTATGGCTACACCTTC.

The chain carries TRBV28 and TRBJ1-2, with 9 bases matching TRBD1. V shed 6 bases and J 3 bases; nucleotides not matched to a gene: 5. This CDR3 is 14 amino acids long. Germline V lookup: CDR1 MDHEN, CDR2 SYDVKM. Here the CDR3 DNA reads TGTGCCAGCAGCCCCGGGACAGGGCACTATGGCTACACCTTC. Its protein is CASSPGTGHYGYTF.

This chain joins TRBV18 and TRBJ2-5; tentatively, D is TRBD2 (6 bases). The ends were cut back, 5 bases at V and 3 bases at J, with 10 bases in the middle. Germline V gene lookup returns CDR1 KGHSH and CDR2 LQKENI. CDR3 length equals 13 residues. The CDR3: CASSGGAEETQYF. DNA of the CDR3: TGTGCCAGCTCAGGAGGGGCCGAAGAGACCCAGTACTTC.

The chain employs TRBV2 and TRBJ2-1; 14 nucleotides line up with TRBD2. V gave up 6 bases and J gave up 9 bases; unmatched junction bases: 13. The germline V gene encodes CDR1 SNHLY and CDR2 FYNNEI. The CDR3 consists of 17 residues. The CDR3 DNA sequence: TGTGCCAGCAGGGCCCCAAGGACTAGCGGGGGGATGGGTGAGCAGTTCTTC. This gives the protein CASRAPRTSGGMGEQFF.

The chain joins TRBV19 to TRBJ2-1, with 7 nucleotides matching TRBD1. Germline V gene lookup returns CDR1 LNHDA and CDR2 SQIVND (reference sequence). The CDR3 runs to 15 residues. J lost 6 bases, V lost 3 bases, and 8 bases had no gene match. DNA for the CDR3: TGTGCCAGTAGTATTAGGGGGACAGTCTCCAATGAGCAGTTCTTC. Amino acids: CASSIRGTVSNEQFF. The full variable domain, with the rest looked up from reference TRBV19 and TRBJ2-1, is DGGITQSPKYLFRKEGQNVTLSCEQNLNHDAMYWYRQDPGQGLRLIYYSQIVNDFQKGDIAEGYSVSREKKESFPLTVTSAQKNPTAFYLCASSIRGTVSNEQFFGPGTRLTVL.